These T cell receptor beta chains were read from a single sample in a study of radiation and T cells in renal cell carcinoma. Some clones are missing from TCRdb's copy, which holds only in-frame ones; the method was immunoSEQ multiplex PCR. The profile shows around 170,000 clones, about 87% of them singletons. The specimen comprised blood, sampled from a patient whose treatment included radiotherapy and nephrectomy. Receptors were obtained from a woman aged 50 to 65 with renal cell carcinoma. The CDR3 runs from the conserved cysteine through the conserved F or W. A D gene is named only where the DNA matches it firmly. A row's size may be missing; if present it is once, few, many or a size class.

j_call d_call v_call clone_size cdr3_nt cdr3_aa
TRBJ1-5 . TRBV6-1 . TGTGCCAGCGAACCAGGGGCAGAGGGCAATCAGCCCCAGCATTTT CASEPGAEGNQPQHF
TRBJ2-3 . TRBV18 . TGTGCCAGCTCACCACCGGCGACAGATACGCAGTATTTT CASSPPATDTQYF
TRBJ2-7 . TRBV4-1 . TGCGCCAGCAGCCAAGGGCGGACTACCTACGAGCAGTACTTC CASSQGRTTYEQYF
TRBJ1-1 . TRBV2 few TGTGCCGGAGGAGGGATTTGGGCCACTGAAGCTTTCTTT CAGGGIWATEAFF
TRBJ2-3 TRBD2 TRBV10-3 . TGTGCCATCAGAGCGGGGGGGAGCGCAGATACGCAGTATTTT CAIRAGGSADTQYF
TRBJ2-1 . TRBV20-1 few TGCAGTGCTAGGACAGCGATTGAGCAGTTCTTC CSARTAIEQFF
TRBJ1-2 . TRBV19 once TGTGCCAGTAGTATAGATCGTAGGGTTAGGAGCAATGGCTACACCTTC CASSIDRRVRSNGYTF
TRBJ1-1 . TRBV15 once TGTGCCACCAGCTCTCGCATGAACACTGAAGCTTTCTTT CATSSRMNTEAFF
TRBJ1-2 . TRBV6-1 . TGTGCCAGCAGTGTCCGGATAAACTATGGCTACACCTTC CASSVRINYGYTF
TRBJ1-3 . TRBV5-6 . TGTGCCAGCAGCTTACGGATCTCTGGAAACACCATATATTTT CASSLRISGNTIYF
TRBJ1-5 . TRBV18 once TGTGCCAGCTCGCTGACAGATAGCAATCAGCCCCAGCATTTT CASSLTDSNQPQHF
TRBJ2-2 TRBD1 TRBV7-8 . TGTGCCAGCAGCTTATGGCAGGGGGTGCCCCGGGAGCTGTTTTTT CASSLWQGVPRELFF
TRBJ2-5 . TRBV18 . TGTGCCAGCTCACGGCGGACTTCAGCGGGCAAAGAGACCCAGTACTTC CASSRRTSAGKETQYF
TRBJ2-1 . TRBV6-1 once TGTGCCAGCAGTGAAGGGGAGGAGGCGCGGAATGAGCAGTTCTTC CASSEGEEARNEQFF
TRBJ2-1 TRBD2 TRBV4-3 . TGCGCCAGCAGCCAAGATCTAGCGGGGGGGCGAAATGAGCAGTTCTTC CASSQDLAGGRNEQFF
TRBJ2-5 . TRBV4-2 once TGTGCCAGCAGCCAAGAGGGTATAGGGCGGGGCGAGACCCAGTACTTC CASSQEGIGRGETQYF
TRBJ1-5 . TRBV7-3 . TGTGCCAGCAGCTTAACGACCCCCGGACCCCAGCATTTT CASSLTTPGPQHF
TRBJ1-5 . TRBV2 . TGTGCCAGCAGTGAGACGTCTTATAGCAATCAGCCCCAGCATTTT CASSETSYSNQPQHF
TRBJ2-5 . TRBV2 . TGTGCCAGCAGCGCAGGGCGGAGAGACGAGGGAGGCGGAGAGACCCAGTACTTC CASSAGRRDEGGGETQYF
TRBJ1-2 . TRBV25-1 . TGTGCCAGCAGTGAATATGAGGGACACGGATATGGCTACACCTTC CASSEYEGHGYGYTF
TRBJ1-3 TRBD1 TRBV6-4 once TGTGCGACGACAGGGGCTTCCTCTGGAAACACCATATATTTT CATTGASSGNTIYF
TRBJ2-7 . TRBV5-1 . TGCGCCAGCAGCTCGGCGGCCCTATCCATTGGCAGCGAGCAGTACTTC CASSSAALSIGSEQYF
TRBJ2-2 TRBD1 TRBV4-1 . TGCGCCAGCAACCGACAGGGTACCGGGGAGCTGTTTTTT CASNRQGTGELFF
TRBJ1-4 TRBD1 TRBV7-2 . TGTGCCAGCAGCTTAGCGGCGGGACAGGCTAATGAAAAACTGTTTTTT CASSLAAGQANEKLFF
TRBJ2-7 TRBD2 TRBV2 . TGTGCCAGCAGTACCGGGACTAGCGCAACCTACGAGCAGTACTTC CASSTGTSATYEQYF
TRBJ2-7 TRBD2 TRBV11-2 . TGTGCCAGCAGCTTACCCGATAGCGGGGAATACGAGCAGTACTTC CASSLPDSGEYEQYF
TRBJ1-1 . TRBV20-1 . TGCAGTGCTAACTCAGGTGGTAAAGCTTTCTTT CSANSGGKAFF
TRBJ1-2 . TRBV5-1 . TGCGCCAGCAGTAGCTCAGCTGGCTACACCTTC CASSSSAGYTF
TRBJ1-2 . TRBV19 . TGTGCCAGTAGTATAGGACAGCCCTATGGCTACACCTTC CASSIGQPYGYTF
TRBJ2-7 . TRBV5-4 . TGTGCCAGCAGCTTAAGGGCACTAGGCCCCGAGCAGTACTTC CASSLRALGPEQYF
TRBJ2-1 . TRBV12-1 . TGTGCCAGCAGCTCCCCCCCCCGCCAAGCGGGAGAGCAGTTCTTC CASSSPPRQAGEQFF
TRBJ2-7 TRBD2 TRBV5-3 . TGTGCCAGAAGCCCGCTAGCGGGGGGACCCTCCTACGAGCAGTACTTC CARSPLAGGPSYEQYF
TRBJ1-3 . TRBV5-1 . TGCGCCAGCAGCTTGATGCCGGGGTCTGGAAACACCATATATTTT CASSLMPGSGNTIYF
TRBJ1-1 . TRBV7-9 . TGTGCCAGCAGCTCCAGAGTGGGGAACACTGAAGCTTTCTTT CASSSRVGNTEAFF
TRBJ1-2 . TRBV6-5 . TGTGCCAGCAGGAATACCGGGGCGATCTGGGGCTACACCTTC CASRNTGAIWGYTF
TRBJ1-2 TRBD1 TRBV19 . TGTGCCAGTAGTATTGGGGGACAGCGGGGCTACACCTTC CASSIGGQRGYTF
TRBJ2-4 . TRBV9 . TGTGCCAGCAGCCCCCTCACGGGGGAGAAAAACATTCAGTACTTC CASSPLTGEKNIQYF
TRBJ2-7 . TRBV5-1 . TGCGCCAGCAGCCGAAACCCGACAACCGAGCAGTACTTC CASSRNPTTEQYF
TRBJ1-5 . TRBV7-9 . TGTGCCAGCAGCTTAGCAGGTGATCAGCCCCAGCATTTT CASSLAGDQPQHF
TRBJ1-2 . TRBV9 . TGTGCCAGCAGCGTAGAAAGTAACTATGGCTACACCTTC CASSVESNYGYTF
TRBJ1-2 TRBD1 TRBV4-1 . TGCGCCAGCAGCCAGGACAGGGACCAAGCTAACTATGGCTACACCTTC CASSQDRDQANYGYTF
TRBJ2-5 TRBD1 TRBV2 . TGTGCCAGCATGGGGGACAGGGGCGGCGAAGAGACCCAGTACTTC CASMGDRGGEETQYF
TRBJ2-3 . TRBV19 . TGTGCCAGTAGGGAACACGTAAACACAGATACGCAGTATTTT CASREHVNTDTQYF